This T cell receptor (beta chain) is drawn from a study of graft-versus-host responses after intestinal transplantation. Whole-study results and caveats: Peak circulating GvH clone levels were associated with early post-transplant HvG declines. Allografts from individuals with graft-donor T cell macrochimerism displayed high graft-versus-host to host-versus-graft clonal ratios. GvH clonotypes were identified within recipient marrow, with a subset emerging first in ileum or blood.

The CDR3 spans 15 residues. Germline CDR1 is MNHEY and CDR2 is SVGAGI. Trimming left V 5 bases short and J 4 bases short, with 17 bases between. Only in-frame clones appear in the TCRdb table, and some are missing; sequencing was by immunoSEQ multiplex PCR. Of some 110,000 clones in the sample, more than 80% were seen once. As for this clone: Antigen: not known.

This specimen was unstimulated CD4+ T cells sorted from spleen or lymph node cells, taken before transplant. The chain carries TRBV6-5 and TRBJ1-2; tentative D call: TRBD1 (5 bases). The receptor was isolated from a human donor who was the organ donor for an intestinal transplant. This CDR3 is CASSTGQSPSYGYTF. For the CDR3, the DNA is TGTGCCAGCAGTACTGGACAAAGCCCCAGCTATGGCTACACCTTC.